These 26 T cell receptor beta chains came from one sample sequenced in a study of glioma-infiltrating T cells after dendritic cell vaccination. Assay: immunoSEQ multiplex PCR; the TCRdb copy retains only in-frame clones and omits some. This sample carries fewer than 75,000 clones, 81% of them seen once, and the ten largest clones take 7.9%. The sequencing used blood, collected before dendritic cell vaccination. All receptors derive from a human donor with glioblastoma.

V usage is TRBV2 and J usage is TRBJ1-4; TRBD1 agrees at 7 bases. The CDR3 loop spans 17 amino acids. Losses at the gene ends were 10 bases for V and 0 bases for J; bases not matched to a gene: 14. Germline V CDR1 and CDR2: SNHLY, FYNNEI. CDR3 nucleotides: TGTGCCACACTACAGGGGTCCTCCCCAACAACTAATGAAAAACTGTTTTTT. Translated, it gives CATLQGSSPTTNEKLFF. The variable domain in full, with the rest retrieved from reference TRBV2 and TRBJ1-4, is EPEVTQTPSHQVTQMGQEVILRCVPISNHLYFYWYRQILGQKVEFLVSFYNNEISEKSEIFDDQFSVERPDGSNFTLKIRSTKLEDSAMYFCATLQGSSPTTNEKLFFGSGTQLSVL.

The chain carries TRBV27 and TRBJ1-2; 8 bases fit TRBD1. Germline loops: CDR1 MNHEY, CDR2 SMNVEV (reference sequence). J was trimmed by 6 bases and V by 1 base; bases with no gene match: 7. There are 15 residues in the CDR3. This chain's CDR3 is CASSLLSGGRHGYTF. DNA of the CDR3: TGTGCCAGCAGTTTATTATCAGGGGGCAGGCATGGCTACACCTTC.

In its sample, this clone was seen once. The CDR3 nucleotides read TGTGCCAGCAGGACCAGGACAACTAACACCGGGGAGCTGTTTTTT. Translated, it gives CASRTRTTNTGELFF. This chain joins TRBV2 and TRBJ2-2; tentatively, D is TRBD1 (5 bases). Germline-derived CDR1 and CDR2 are SNHLY and FYNNEI. V lost 6 bases and J 2 bases, leaving 13 bases between the germline ends. The CDR3 sequence is 15 residues long.

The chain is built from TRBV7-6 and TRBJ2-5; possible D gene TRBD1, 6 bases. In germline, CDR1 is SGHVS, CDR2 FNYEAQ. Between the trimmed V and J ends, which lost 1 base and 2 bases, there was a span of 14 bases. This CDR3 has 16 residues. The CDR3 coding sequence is TGTGCCAGCAGCTTAGTGATAGGGGGAAGACAAGAGACCCAGTACTTC. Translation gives CASSLVIGGRQETQYF. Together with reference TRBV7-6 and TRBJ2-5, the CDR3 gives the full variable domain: GAGVSQSPRYKVTKRGQDVALRCDPISGHVSLYWYRQALGQGPEFLTYFNYEAQQDKSGLPNDRFSAERPEGSISTLTIQRTEQRDSAMYRCASSLVIGGRQETQYFGPGTRLLVL.

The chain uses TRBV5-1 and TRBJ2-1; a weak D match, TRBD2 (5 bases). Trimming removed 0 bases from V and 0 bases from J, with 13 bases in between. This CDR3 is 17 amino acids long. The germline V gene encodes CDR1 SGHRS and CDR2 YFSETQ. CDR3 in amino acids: CASSLGGGIDSYNEQFF. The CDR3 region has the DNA TGCGCCAGCAGCTTGGGTGGAGGAATCGACTCCTACAATGAGCAGTTCTTC. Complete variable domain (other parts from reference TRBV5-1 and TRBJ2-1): KAGVTQTPRYLIKTRGQQVTLSCSPISGHRSVSWYQQTPGQGLQFLFEYFSETQRNKGNFPGRFSGRQFSNSRSEMNVSTLELGDSALYLCASSLGGGIDSYNEQFFGPGTRLTVL.

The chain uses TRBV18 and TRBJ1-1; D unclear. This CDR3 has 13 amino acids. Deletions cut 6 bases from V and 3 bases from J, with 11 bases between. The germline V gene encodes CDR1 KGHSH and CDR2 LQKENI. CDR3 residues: CASSPYGDTEAFF. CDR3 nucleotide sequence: TGTGCCAGCTCTCCTTACGGGGACACTGAAGCTTTCTTT.

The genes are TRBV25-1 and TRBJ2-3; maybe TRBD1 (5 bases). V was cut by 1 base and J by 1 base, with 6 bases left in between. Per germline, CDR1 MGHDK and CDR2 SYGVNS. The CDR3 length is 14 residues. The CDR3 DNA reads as TGTGCCAGCAGTGAATTACAGGGCACAGATACGCAGTATTTT. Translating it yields CASSELQGTDTQYF.

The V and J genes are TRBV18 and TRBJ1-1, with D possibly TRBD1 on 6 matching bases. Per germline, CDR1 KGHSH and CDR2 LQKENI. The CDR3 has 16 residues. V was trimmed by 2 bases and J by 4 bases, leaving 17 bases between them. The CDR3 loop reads CASSPSQTGTSTEAFF. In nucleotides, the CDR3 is TGTGCCAGCTCACCATCTCAAACAGGGACGAGCACTGAAGCTTTCTTT.

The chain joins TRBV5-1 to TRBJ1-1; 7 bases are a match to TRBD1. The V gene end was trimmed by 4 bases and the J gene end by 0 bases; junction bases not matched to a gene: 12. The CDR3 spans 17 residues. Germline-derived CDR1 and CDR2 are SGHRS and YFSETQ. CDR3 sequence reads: CASSGVTGPRMNTEAFF. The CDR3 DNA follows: TGCGCCAGCAGCGGAGTGACAGGGCCCCGTATGAACACTGAAGCTTTCTTT.

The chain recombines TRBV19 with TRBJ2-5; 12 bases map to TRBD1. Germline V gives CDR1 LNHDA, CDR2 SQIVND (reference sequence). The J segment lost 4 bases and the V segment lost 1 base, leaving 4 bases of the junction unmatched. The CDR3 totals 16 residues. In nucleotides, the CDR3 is TGTGCCAGTAGTATAGTCGGGACAGGGGGCTTAGAGACCCAGTACTTC. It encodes CASSIVGTGGLETQYF.

CDR3 in DNA: TGTGCCAGTAGGAGAGGGAGCACGAACACTGAAGCTTTCTTT. Protein: CASRRGSTNTEAFF. V and J are TRBV19 and TRBJ1-1; no definite D call. The CDR3 length is 14 residues. CDR1 is LNHDA and CDR2 is SQIVND in the germline V gene (reference sequence). Trimming stripped 6 bases from V and 1 base from J, with 12 bases between.

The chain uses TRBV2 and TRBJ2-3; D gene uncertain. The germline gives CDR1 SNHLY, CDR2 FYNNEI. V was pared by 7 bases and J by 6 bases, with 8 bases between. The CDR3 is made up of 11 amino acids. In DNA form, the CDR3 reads TGTGCCAGCACCCTTCGGGATACGCAGTATTTT. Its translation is CASTLRDTQYF.

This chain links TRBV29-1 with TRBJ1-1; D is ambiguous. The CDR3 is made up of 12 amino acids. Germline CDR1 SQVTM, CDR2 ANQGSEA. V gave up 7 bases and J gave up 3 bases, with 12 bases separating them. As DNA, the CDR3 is TGCAGCGCGGGTTATTGGGACACTGAAGCTTTCTTT. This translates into CSAGYWDTEAFF.

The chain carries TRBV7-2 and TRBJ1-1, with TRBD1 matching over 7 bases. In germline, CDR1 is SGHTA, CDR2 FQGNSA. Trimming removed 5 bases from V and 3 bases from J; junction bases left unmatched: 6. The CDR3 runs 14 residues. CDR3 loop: CASSHPGQYTEAFF. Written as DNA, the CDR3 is TGTGCCAGCAGCCACCCGGGACAGTACACTGAAGCTTTCTTT.

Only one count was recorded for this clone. CDR3 in DNA: TGTGCCAGCACGCTGGGGGGTATTAGCAATCAGCCCCAGCATTTT. Its translation is CASTLGGISNQPQHF. The J gene is TRBJ1-5, the V gene TRBV7-8, with D possibly being TRBD1 (5 bases). CDR1 SGHVS and CDR2 FQNEAQ come from the germline V gene. This CDR3 contains 15 residues. V was shortened by 7 bases and J by 0 bases, with 13 bases between the two germline ends.

CDR3: CSVEGYGGRSSLSGGYTF. CDR3 sequence (DNA): TGCAGCGTTGAAGGATATGGGGGCAGATCGAGCTTGAGCGGCGGCTACACCTTC. V usage is TRBV29-1 and J usage is TRBJ1-2; TRBD1 might be the D (6 bases). V gave up 1 base and J gave up 8 bases, with 29 bases separating them. The CDR3 totals 18 residues. Germline CDR1 and CDR2: SQVTM and ANQGSEA.

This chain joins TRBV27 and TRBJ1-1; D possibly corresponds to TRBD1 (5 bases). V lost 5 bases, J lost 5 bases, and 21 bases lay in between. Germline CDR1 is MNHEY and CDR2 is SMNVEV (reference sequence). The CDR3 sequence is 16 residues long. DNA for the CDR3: TGTGCCAGCAGTCCCCCCGGGGCGGGGGGAGATACTGAAGCTTTCTTT. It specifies CASSPPGAGGDTEAFF.

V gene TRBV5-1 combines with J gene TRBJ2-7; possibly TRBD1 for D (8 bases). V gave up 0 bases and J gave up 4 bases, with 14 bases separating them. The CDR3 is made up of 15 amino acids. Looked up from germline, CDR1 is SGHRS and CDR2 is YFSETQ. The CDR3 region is CASSLVQGEGYEQYF. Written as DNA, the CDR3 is TGCGCCAGCAGCTTGGTACAGGGGGAGGGATACGAGCAGTACTTC.

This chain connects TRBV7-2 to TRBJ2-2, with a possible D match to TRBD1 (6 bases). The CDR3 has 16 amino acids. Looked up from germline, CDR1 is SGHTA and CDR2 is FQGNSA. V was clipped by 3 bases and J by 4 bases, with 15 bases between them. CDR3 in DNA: TGTGCCAGCAGCTTTTCCGGGACACCGAGCACCGGGGAGCTGTTTTTT. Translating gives CASSFSGTPSTGELFF.

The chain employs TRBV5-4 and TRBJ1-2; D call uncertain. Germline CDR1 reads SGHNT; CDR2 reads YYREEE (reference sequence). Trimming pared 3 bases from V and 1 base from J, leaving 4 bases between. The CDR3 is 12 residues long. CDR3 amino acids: CASSSDNYGYTF. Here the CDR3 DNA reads TGTGCCAGCAGCTCAGATAACTATGGCTACACCTTC.

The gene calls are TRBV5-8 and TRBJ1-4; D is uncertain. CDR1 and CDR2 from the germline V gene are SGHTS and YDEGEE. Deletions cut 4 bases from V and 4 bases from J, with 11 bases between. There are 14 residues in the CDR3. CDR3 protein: CASSLRAYNEKLFF. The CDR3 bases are TGTGCCAGCAGCCTGAGAGCCTATAATGAAAAACTGTTTTTT.

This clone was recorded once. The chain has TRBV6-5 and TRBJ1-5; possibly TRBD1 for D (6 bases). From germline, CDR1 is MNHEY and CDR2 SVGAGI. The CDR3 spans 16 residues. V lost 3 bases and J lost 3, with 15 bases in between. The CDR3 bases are TGTGCCAGCAGTTATCGAGTTGACAGGCCCAATCAGCCCCAGCATTTT. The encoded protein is CASSYRVDRPNQPQHF.

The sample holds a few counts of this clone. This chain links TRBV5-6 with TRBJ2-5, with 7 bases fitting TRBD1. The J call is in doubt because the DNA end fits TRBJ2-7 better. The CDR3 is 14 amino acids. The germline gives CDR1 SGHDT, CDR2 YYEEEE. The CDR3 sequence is CASSFQGDTYEQYF. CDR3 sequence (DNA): TGTGCCAGCAGCTTCCAGGGGGATACCTACGAGCAGTACTTC.

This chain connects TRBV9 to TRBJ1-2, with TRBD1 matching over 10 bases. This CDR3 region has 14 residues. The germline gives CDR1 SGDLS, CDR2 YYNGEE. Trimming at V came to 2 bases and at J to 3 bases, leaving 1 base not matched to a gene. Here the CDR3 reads CASSVTGGDYGYTF. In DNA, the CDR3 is TGTGCCAGCAGCGTGACAGGGGGCGACTATGGCTACACCTTC.

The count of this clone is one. Here the CDR3 DNA reads TGTGCCAGCAGCCTACAGGTTGGACCGAACACCGGGGAGCTGTTTTTT. Protein product: CASSLQVGPNTGELFF. The V and J genes are TRBV7-2 and TRBJ2-2; TRBD1 might be the D (5 bases). In germline, CDR1 is SGHTA, CDR2 FQGNSA. Trimming took off 5 bases at V and 0 bases at J, with 13 bases between the two ends. The CDR3 extends over 16 amino acids.

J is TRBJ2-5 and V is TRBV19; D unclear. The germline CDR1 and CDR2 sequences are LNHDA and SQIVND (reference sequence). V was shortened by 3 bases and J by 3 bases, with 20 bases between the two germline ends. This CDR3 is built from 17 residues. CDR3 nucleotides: TGTGCCAGTAGTATCCGCCTCTCTGAGGCGGCCGAAGAGACCCAGTACTTC. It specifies CASSIRLSEAAEETQYF.